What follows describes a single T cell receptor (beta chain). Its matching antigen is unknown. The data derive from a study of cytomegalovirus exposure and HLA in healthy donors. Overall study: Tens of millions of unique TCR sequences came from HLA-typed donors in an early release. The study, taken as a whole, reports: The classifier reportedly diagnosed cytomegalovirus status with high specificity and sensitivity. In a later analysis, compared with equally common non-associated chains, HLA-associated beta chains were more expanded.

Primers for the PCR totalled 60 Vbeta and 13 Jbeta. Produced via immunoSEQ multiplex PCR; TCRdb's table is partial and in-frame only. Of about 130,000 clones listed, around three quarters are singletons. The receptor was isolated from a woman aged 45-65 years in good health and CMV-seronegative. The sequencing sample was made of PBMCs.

This chain's CDR3 is CASSPQLDQPQHF. CDR3 sequence (DNA): TGTGCCAGCAGCCCTCAATTAGATCAGCCCCAGCATTTT. V and J are TRBV7-2 and TRBJ1-5; D not certain. This CDR3 has 13 amino acids. V gave up 5 bases and J gave up 5 bases, with 10 bases separating them. Germline CDR1 SGHTA, CDR2 FQGNSA.